This is a list of T cell receptor beta chains from one sample in a study of blood T cell repertoires in COVID-19. The repertoire was sequenced with immunoSEQ multiplex PCR; TCRdb's copy has only in-frame clones and lacks some. The sample holds 100,000 to 150,000 clones, 65% to 90% seen once. Source material: PBMCs or T cells enriched from blood (not recorded which). These receptors were obtained from a woman aged 45-65 years who had recovered from COVID-19. Both conserved end residues are part of each CDR3. The order of the fields is clone size, V gene, D gene, CDR3 length, J gene, CDR3 protein, CDR3 DNA. The D gene is left open where the match is weak. Clone size, where shown, is once, few, many, or a class for clones that have expanded.

-	TRBV6-5	-	14	TRBJ1-5	CASSYSPGLSPQHF	TGTGCCAGCAGTTACTCGCCAGGCCTCTCGCCCCAGCATTTT
-	TRBV10-3	-	16	TRBJ2-1	CAISEDRTPNYNEQFF	TGTGCCATCAGTGAGGACAGGACCCCAAACTACAATGAGCAGTTCTTC
-	TRBV27	-	11	TRBJ2-7	CASSRGFEQYF	TGTGCCAGCAGCCGAGGCTTCGAGCAGTACTTC
-	TRBV14	-	15	TRBJ2-7	CASSQGDPGLYEQYF	TGTGCCAGCAGCCAAGGGGATCCAGGGCTGTACGAGCAGTACTTC
-	TRBV21-1	-	15	TRBJ1-3	CASSRPTTPGNTIYF	TGTGCCAGCAGCAGGCCGACAACTCCTGGAAACACCATATATTTT
-	TRBV19	-	15	TRBJ1-4	CASSDTGRRGEKLFF	TGTGCCAGTAGTGACACCGGGCGCCGGGGAGAAAAACTGTTTTTT
once	TRBV5-5	-	14	TRBJ2-1	CASSLASAYNEQFF	TGTGCCAGCAGCTTGGCTAGCGCCTACAATGAGCAGTTCTTC
few	TRBV29-1	TRBD1	13	TRBJ1-3	CSVEDRARDTIYF	TGCAGCGTTGAGGACAGGGCGAGAGACACCATATATTTT
-	TRBV18	-	16	TRBJ2-1	CASSQPLARDYNEQFF	TGTGCCAGCTCACAACCCCTAGCGAGGGACTACAATGAGCAGTTCTTC
-	TRBV4-1	TRBD2	17	TRBJ2-7	CASSQDGERGSSYEQYF	TGCGCCAGCAGCCAAGATGGTGAGCGGGGGAGCTCCTACGAGCAGTACTTC
-	TRBV29-1	TRBD1	13	TRBJ1-2	CSVPGQGDPGYTF	TGCAGCGTTCCGGGACAGGGCGACCCTGGCTACACCTTC
-	TRBV6-1	TRBD2	16	TRBJ2-2	CASSANGMEGGRELFF	TGTGCCAGCAGTGCGAATGGGATGGAGGGAGGGCGGGAGCTGTTTTTT
-	TRBV7-8	TRBD2	16	TRBJ2-5	CASSLVERGLKETQYF	TGTGCCAGCAGCTTGGTCGAGCGGGGGCTTAAAGAGACCCAGTACTTC
-	TRBV7-8	TRBD1	15	TRBJ2-1	CASSPLGQETPEQFF	TGTGCCAGCAGCCCCCTGGGACAGGAAACCCCTGAGCAGTTCTTC
-	TRBV11-3	TRBD2	16	TRBJ2-7	CASSLASGGSSYEQYF	TGTGCCAGCAGCTTAGCTAGCGGGGGGAGCTCCTACGAGCAGTACTTC
-	TRBV5-4	-	12	TRBJ2-3	CASSLGAGAQYF	TGTGCCAGCAGCCTAGGGGCAGGGGCGCAGTATTTT
-	TRBV5-1	-	14	TRBJ1-6	CASSSRVEDSPLHF	TGCGCCAGCAGCTCCAGGGTTGAGGATTCACCCCTCCACTTT
-	TRBV5-1	TRBD2	17	TRBJ2-3	CASSLGTSGVGTDTQYF	TGCGCCAGCAGCTTGGGTACTAGCGGGGTGGGCACAGATACGCAGTATTTT
-	TRBV7-2	-	15	TRBJ1-4	CASSLGLGPNEKLFF	TGTGCCAGCAGCTTAGGATTGGGCCCTAATGAAAAACTGTTTTTT
-	TRBV3-1/TRBV3-2	TRBD1	14	TRBJ2-7	CASSQGDRVSEQYF	TGTGCCAGCAGCCAAGGGGACAGGGTCTCCGAGCAGTACTTC
-	TRBV5-1	-	15	TRBJ1-1	CASSLEEGGRTEAFF	TGCGCCAGCAGCTTGGAGGAGGGAGGTCGGACTGAAGCTTTCTTT
-	TRBV6-5	TRBD1	15	TRBJ1-4	CASIRQGGTNEKLFF	TGTGCCAGCATTAGACAGGGGGGAACTAATGAAAAACTGTTTTTT
-	TRBV30	-	14	TRBJ1-1	CAWSVDSMNTEAFF	TGTGCCTGGAGCGTTGACAGCATGAACACTGAAGCTTTCTTT
-	TRBV27	TRBD1	17	TRBJ1-2	CASRGRTGLPLNYGYTF	TGTGCCAGCAGGGGCCGGACAGGGCTTCCTCTTAACTATGGCTACACCTTC
once	TRBV5-6	TRBD1	15	TRBJ1-2	CASSFMDRGYYGYTF	TGTGCCAGCAGCTTTATGGACAGGGGTTACTATGGCTACACCTTC
-	TRBV5-6	TRBD1	12	TRBJ1-2	CASSPTGWGYTF	TGTGCCAGCAGCCCGACAGGGTGGGGCTACACCTTC
-	TRBV2	TRBD1	13	TRBJ1-1	CASRPTGWSEAFF	TGTGCCAGCAGGCCGACAGGGTGGTCTGAAGCTTTCTTT
-	TRBV24-1	TRBD2	18	TRBJ2-3	CATSDPKTSSTTADTQYF	TGTGCCACCAGTGACCCCAAGACTAGCTCAACCACGGCAGATACGCAGTATTTT
-	TRBV5-1	-	13	TRBJ2-1	CASSLGSGDEQFF	TGCGCCAGCAGCTTAGGATCAGGGGATGAGCAGTTCTTC
-	TRBV7-6	TRBD2	17	TRBJ2-3	CASSLYASGGTANTQYF	TGTGCCAGCAGCTTGTACGCTAGCGGGGGGACTGCTAATACGCAGTATTTT
-	TRBV11-2	TRBD1	14	TRBJ1-1	CASSRGQTYTEAFF	TGTGCCAGCAGCCGGGGACAGACTTACACTGAAGCTTTCTTT
-	TRBV14	TRBD1	14	TRBJ1-6	CASSRRDSNSPLHF	TGTGCCAGCAGCCGCCGGGACAGCAATTCACCCCTCCACTTT
-	TRBV7-2	TRBD2	14	TRBJ2-1	CASSPSGGAGEQFF	TGTGCCAGCAGCCCTAGCGGGGGGGCAGGTGAGCAGTTCTTC
-	TRBV11-2	-	14	TRBJ1-3	CASSSLSSGNTIYF	TGTGCCAGCAGCAGTCTTAGCTCTGGAAACACCATATATTTT
-	TRBV5-1	-	13	TRBJ1-2	CASSQEVSYGYTF	TGCGCCAGCAGCCAGGAAGTTAGCTATGGCTACACCTTC
-	TRBV18	-	15	TRBJ2-1	CASSPEGGRDNEQFF	TGTGCCAGCTCACCGGAGGGGGGGCGCGACAATGAGCAGTTCTTC
-	TRBV7-9	TRBD1	14	TRBJ2-7	CASSLLGQSYEQYF	TGTGCCAGCAGCTTATTGGGACAGTCCTACGAGCAGTACTTC
-	TRBV7-9	TRBD1	14	TRBJ2-7	CASSTGQGTYEQYF	TGTGCCAGCAGCACCGGACAGGGGACCTACGAGCAGTACTTC
few	TRBV5-1	-	13	TRBJ2-2	CASSLRVSGELFF	TGCGCCAGCAGCCTGCGGGTATCCGGGGAGCTGTTTTTT
-	TRBV5-1	TRBD1	13	TRBJ2-3	CASGDRGPDTQYF	TGCGCCAGCGGGGACAGGGGTCCAGATACGCAGTATTTT
-	TRBV19	TRBD1	15	TRBJ2-7	CASSITGARSYEQYF	TGTGCCAGTAGTATTACAGGGGCCCGCTCCTACGAGCAGTACTTC
-	TRBV2	-	16	TRBJ1-3	CASRGGEAPGDNTIYF	TGTGCCAGCAGAGGAGGTGAGGCTCCAGGAGACAACACCATATATTTT
-	TRBV7-2	TRBD2	16	TRBJ2-5	CASSLGRRGGQETQYF	TGTGCCAGCAGCTTAGGGCGCCGGGGGGGGCAAGAGACCCAGTACTTC
few	TRBV3-1/TRBV3-2	-	13	TRBJ2-1	CASSLQGRYEQFF	TGTGCCAGCAGCCTACAGGGACGGTATGAGCAGTTCTTC
once	TRBV9	TRBD2	15	TRBJ2-3	CASSESGGGTDTQYF	TGTGCCAGCAGCGAAAGCGGGGGAGGCACAGATACGCAGTATTTT
few	TRBV6-5	-	13	TRBJ1-3	CATAGVSGNTIYF	TGTGCCACCGCGGGGGTCTCTGGAAACACCATATATTTT
once	TRBV4-1	TRBD1	15	TRBJ1-5	CASSQGQGEYQPQHF	TGCGCCAGCAGCCAAGGGCAGGGGGAGTATCAGCCCCAGCATTTT
-	TRBV30	TRBD1	13	TRBJ1-1	CAWTLTGFHEAFF	TGTGCCTGGACTTTGACAGGGTTTCATGAAGCTTTCTTT